This T cell receptor (beta chain) was profiled in a study of shared clonotypes between healthy human individuals. A remark on this clone: The antigen is unknown.

Study-level findings and limits: Generally, estimated richness proved larger in naive subsets than it did in memory subsets.

This CDR3 comprises 15 residues. Trimming cost V 2 bases and J 7 bases; bases outside gene matches: 6. Germline V gives CDR1 SGHNT, CDR2 YENEEA. Clones were sequenced by immunoSEQ multiplex PCR, and TCRdb holds only the in-frame ones, with some missing. The sample carries roughly 2 million clones, 95% recorded once. This clonotype was sampled from a man aged 18 to 35 in good health. Material for sequencing was naive CD4+ T cells sorted from blood. Subset defined: CD45RA+ positively selected. V is TRBV11-3 and J is TRBJ2-7, with TRBD1 matching over 12 bases. The CDR3 reads CASSLHGTGGNEQYF. Here the CDR3 DNA reads TGTGCCAGCAGCTTACACGGGACAGGGGGCAATGAGCAGTACTTC. Looking up the rest from reference TRBV11-3 and TRBJ2-7 gives the full variable domain: EAGVVQSPRYKIIEKKQPVAFWCNPISGHNTLYWYLQNLGQGPELLIRYENEEAVDDSQLPKDRFSAERLKGVDSTLKIQPAELGDSAVYLCASSLHGTGGNEQYFGPGTRLTVT.